A selection of T cell receptor beta chains follows, all from one sample in a study of blood T cell repertoires in COVID-19. Profiling relied on immunoSEQ multiplex PCR, and the TCRdb table lists in-frame clones only, not all of them. The sample has roughly 40,000 clones; over 70% are singletons. The material sequenced was peripheral blood. The receptor source for this set is a woman at least 80 years old with acute or convalescent COVID-19. The CDR3 runs from the conserved cysteine through the conserved F or W. A D gene is named only where the DNA matches it firmly. The size field is filled for only some rows; it gives once, few, many or a size class.

V gene	D gene	J gene	clone size	CDR3 protein	CDR3 DNA
TRBV5-1	.	TRBJ1-3	.	CASSSGSLSSGNTIYF	TGCGCCAGCAGCTCCGGGAGCCTAAGCTCTGGAAACACCATATATTTT
TRBV7-2	.	TRBJ2-7	.	CASSLAGSARHNEQYF	TGTGCCAGCAGCTTAGCGGGGAGCGCCCGGCACAACGAGCAGTACTTC
TRBV7-9	TRBD2	TRBJ2-1	few	CALSTEGGTSGSSYNEQFF	TGTGCCCTCAGCACTGAGGGTGGGACTAGCGGGAGCTCCTACAATGAGCAGTTCTTC
TRBV18	.	TRBJ1-4	.	CASSPGAANEKLFF	TGTGCCAGCTCACCAGGGGCGGCTAATGAAAAACTGTTTTTT
TRBV4-3	.	TRBJ2-1	.	CASSQDGTSPNEQFF	TGCGCCAGCAGCCAAGACGGAACTAGCCCCAATGAGCAGTTCTTC
TRBV7-9	TRBD2	TRBJ2-5	.	CASSLPTSGAVQETQYF	TGTGCCAGCAGCCTCCCCACTAGCGGGGCGGTCCAAGAGACCCAGTACTTC
TRBV3-1/TRBV3-2	TRBD2	TRBJ2-7	.	CASSQVVSLAGVWNSYEQYF	TGTGCCAGCAGCCAAGTTGTATCCCTAGCGGGAGTGTGGAACTCCTACGAGCAGTACTTC
TRBV29-1	TRBD1	TRBJ1-5	.	CSVQVTGINQPQHF	TGCAGCGTTCAGGTGACAGGGATCAATCAGCCCCAGCATTTT
TRBV30	.	TRBJ1-2	.	CAWAGAKGNGYTF	TGTGCCTGGGCAGGGGCCAAGGGTAATGGCTACACCTTC
TRBV5-5	.	TRBJ1-5	.	CASSSEGNQPQHF	TGTGCCAGCAGCTCGGAGGGGAATCAGCCCCAGCATTTT
TRBV19	TRBD1	TRBJ1-1	.	CAGHRTGATEAFF	TGTGCCGGACACCGGACAGGGGCCACTGAAGCTTTCTTT
TRBV3-1/TRBV3-2	.	TRBJ2-5	.	CASSQYQEETQYF	TGTGCCAGCAGCCAATATCAGGAAGAGACCCAGTACTTC
TRBV7-2	.	TRBJ1-2	.	CASSLDPRWQYGYTF	TGTGCCAGCAGCTTAGACCCCAGATGGCAATATGGCTACACCTTC
TRBV11-3	.	TRBJ1-1	.	CASSAQGWLNTEAFF	TGTGCCAGCAGCGCTCAGGGTTGGCTGAACACTGAAGCTTTCTTT
TRBV6-6	TRBD2	TRBJ2-1	once	CASSRLAGGSYNEQFF	TGTGCCAGCAGTCGACTAGCGGGAGGGTCCTACAATGAGCAGTTCTTC
TRBV6-1	.	TRBJ2-7	.	CASSDQGWYEQYF	TGTGCCAGCAGTGATCAGGGGTGGTACGAGCAGTACTTC
TRBV12-3/TRBV12-4	.	TRBJ1-2	.	CASSRRGAGGYTF	TGTGCCAGCAGCAGACGGGGGGCTGGTGGCTACACCTTC
TRBV5-1	.	TRBJ1-1	.	CASSLGVMNTEAFF	TGCGCCAGCAGCTTAGGGGTGATGAACACTGAAGCTTTCTTT
TRBV28	TRBD1	TRBJ1-2	.	CASRTGTGADGYTF	TGTGCCAGCAGAACCGGGACAGGGGCGGATGGCTACACCTTC
TRBV5-6	TRBD1	TRBJ2-7	.	CASSTTRDSRSYEQYF	TGTGCCAGCAGCACAACCCGGGACAGCAGGTCCTACGAGCAGTACTTC
TRBV6-1	TRBD1	TRBJ2-7	.	CASSEGGTDYEQYF	TGTGCCAGCAGTGAAGGGGGGACAGACTACGAGCAGTACTTC
TRBV19	.	TRBJ1-1	.	CASRGVRAEAFF	TGTGCCAGTAGAGGGGTCCGGGCCGAAGCTTTCTTT
TRBV11-3	TRBD2	TRBJ2-3	.	CASSFSGSTDTQYF	TGTGCCAGCAGCTTTAGCGGGAGCACAGATACGCAGTATTTT
TRBV9	TRBD1	TRBJ2-7	.	CASSAATGFYEQYF	TGTGCCAGCAGCGCCGCGACAGGGTTCTACGAGCAGTACTTC
TRBV7-8	.	TRBJ1-3	.	CASSSPSERLF	TGTGCCAGCAGCTCGCCTTCCGAGAGACTCTTT
TRBV15	.	TRBJ2-2	.	CATRSTGSAGTGELFF	TGTGCCACCAGATCAACCGGATCAGCGGGCACCGGGGAGCTGTTTTTT
TRBV5-8	.	TRBJ2-1	few	CASSLPVTGVPYNEQFF	TGTGCCAGCAGTCTCCCCGTAACGGGAGTCCCCTACAATGAGCAGTTCTTC
TRBV5-6	TRBD1	TRBJ1-2	.	CASSLGDRVANYGYTF	TGTGCCAGCAGCTTGGGGGACAGGGTGGCCAACTATGGCTACACCTTC
TRBV28	TRBD1	TRBJ1-2	.	CASSSDRGNFGYTF	TGTGCCAGCAGTTCCGACAGGGGGAATTTTGGCTACACCTTC
TRBV6-5	TRBD1	TRBJ1-1	.	CASRRPGQGITEAFF	TGTGCCAGCAGAAGACCGGGACAGGGGATCACTGAAGCTTTCTTT
TRBV5-1	TRBD2	TRBJ2-2	.	CASSPGGAGGPNTGELFF	TGCGCCAGCAGCCCCGGGGGAGCGGGAGGACCGAACACCGGGGAGCTGTTTTTT
TRBV10-3	.	TRBJ1-2	.	CAASRGGGYTF	TGTGCCGCCAGTCGGGGTGGGGGCTACACCTTC
TRBV18	.	TRBJ1-2	once	CASSPQGRVRGYTF	TGTGCCAGCTCACCACAGGGGAGGGTACGTGGCTACACCTTC
TRBV30	.	TRBJ1-6	.	CASRGTNSPLHF	TGTGCCTCGAGGGGCACGAATTCACCCCTCCACTTT
TRBV25-1	TRBD2	TRBJ2-1	.	CASSERSGREQFF	TGTGCCAGCAGTGAACGTAGCGGGCGTGAGCAGTTCTTC
TRBV4-2	TRBD2	TRBJ2-1	few	CASSQAWSPGGRAPSYNEQFF	TGTGCCAGCAGCCAAGCCTGGTCCCCAGGCGGGAGGGCGCCCTCCTACAATGAGCAGTTCTTC
TRBV5-1	TRBD2	TRBJ2-5	many	CASGNSGQETQYF	TGCGCCAGCGGAAATAGCGGGCAAGAGACCCAGTACTTC
TRBV28	TRBD2	TRBJ2-7	.	CASSFSLAGLSYEQYF	TGTGCCAGCAGTTTCTCCCTAGCGGGGCTCTCCTACGAGCAGTACTTC
TRBV10-2	.	TRBJ2-5	once	CASRTPRFGETQYF	TGCGCCAGCAGGACCCCTAGGTTTGGAGAGACCCAGTACTTC
TRBV9	TRBD1	TRBJ1-3	.	CASSVGTGGTAGNTIYF	TGTGCCAGCAGCGTAGGGACCGGAGGGACAGCTGGAAACACCATATATTTT
TRBV3-1/TRBV3-2	TRBD2	TRBJ2-3	.	CASSPSGSLRDTQYF	TGTGCCAGCAGTCCTAGCGGGAGTCTGAGAGATACGCAGTATTTT
TRBV2	.	TRBJ1-1	.	CASSARQANREAFF	TGTGCCAGCAGTGCCCGACAGGCCAATCGCGAAGCTTTCTTT
TRBV2	TRBD1	TRBJ1-5	.	CASSEGGRTGPFGQSAPAF	TGTGCCAGCAGTGAAGGGGGGAGGACAGGGCCCTTTGGGCAATCAGCCCCAGCATTT
TRBV7-2	TRBD2	TRBJ2-1	many	CASSLGREVAEFF	TGTGCCAGCAGCTTAGGCCGGGAGGTAGCGGAGTTCTTC
TRBV6-2/TRBV6-3	TRBD2	TRBJ2-7	.	CASSYSASGRSFSYEQYF	TGTGCCAGCAGTTACTCCGCTAGCGGGAGGTCTTTCTCCTACGAGCAGTACTTC
TRBV27	.	TRBJ2-2	.	CASSSTLRGGELFF	TGTGCCAGCAGTTCTACCCTCAGGGGCGGGGAGCTGTTTTTT